These 27 T cell receptor beta chains originate from one sample sequenced in a study of kidney transplant recipient with SARS-CoV-2 infection. TCRdb reprocessed the reads with MiXCR, giving one entry per CDR3 protein. The sample has 200,000 to 250,000 distinct CDR3 sequences; under 35% are singletons. Sequencing used a blood sample, obtained at baseline and on roughly day 120 from a kidney transplant recipient. Every receptor here comes from a male patient in his 30s who had COVID-19 and was a kidney transplant recipient. Some T cells may be provided by the graft donor.

This clonotype has at least ten counts. The rearrangement uses TRBV19 and TRBJ1-1; 7 bases align to TRBD1. The CDR3 covers 15 residues. Germline V gene sequence: CDR1 LNHDA, CDR2 SQIVND (reference sequence). The V and J ends lost 1 base and 1 base, in that order; junction bases with no gene match: 3. This chain's CDR3 is CASSIGGTENTEAFF. The DNA for the CDR3 is TGTGCCAGTAGTATAGGGGGGACAGAGAACACTGAAGCTTTCTTT.

Comments on this clonotype: Possible read error: a much larger clone is one base away. This chain connects TRBV3-1 to TRBJ1-1; D unresolved. This CDR3 is built from 17 residues. Per germline, CDR1 LGHDT and CDR2 YNNKEL (reference sequence). V was clipped by 5 bases and J by 4 bases, with 23 bases between them. CDR3 bases: TGTGCCAGCAGCGTATGTTATCTCATTTCAATTCGCACTGAAGCTTTCTTT. Residues: CASSVCYLISIRTEAFF.

Many counts were recorded for this clonotype. The genes are TRBV6-6 and TRBJ2-2, with D possibly TRBD1 on 7 matching bases. Deletions cut 6 bases from V and 1 base from J, with 15 bases between. The CDR3 sequence is 16 residues long. Germline V gives CDR1 MNHNY, CDR2 SVGAGI (reference sequence). The CDR3 is CASSPRQGGNTGELFF. In DNA, the CDR3 is TGTGCCAGCAGCCCCAGACAGGGAGGGAACACCGGGGAGCTGTTTTTT.

As regards this clonotype: A much larger clone differs by one base, so this may be a read error. The genes are TRBV29-1 and TRBJ2-7; weak D call: TRBD2 (6 bases). CDR1 is SQVTM and CDR2 is ANQGSEA in the germline V gene. This CDR3 has 18 amino acids. CDR3 sequence reads: CNVEDYPAGGPSSYEQYF. The CDR3 coding sequence is TGCAACGTTGAAGATTACCCCGCCGGGGGACCAAGCTCCTACGAGCAGTACTTC.

The chain combines TRBV20-1 with TRBJ1-2; 7 bases are a match to TRBD1. Unmatched junction bases numbered 7, after V lost 6 bases and J lost 3 bases. The CDR3 sequence is 13 residues long. Germline lookup yields CDR1 DFQATT and CDR2 SNEGSKA (reference sequence). CDR3 in amino acids: CSAEGQDDYGYTF. The CDR3 nucleotides are TGCAGTGCCGAAGGACAGGACGACTATGGCTACACCTTC.

This clonotype has at least ten counts. The chain has TRBV9 and TRBJ2-2; TRBD2 is a possible D gene (6 bases). This CDR3 region has 17 residues. Germline V gene lookup returns CDR1 SGDLS and CDR2 YYNGEE. V was shortened by 0 bases and J by 4 bases, with 16 bases between the two germline ends. The CDR3 coding sequence is TGTGCCAGCAGCGTAGGTCACGGGAGTGATAGCACCGGGGAGCTGTTTTTT. Translating it yields CASSVGHGSDSTGELFF. The full variable domain, completed using reference TRBV9 and TRBJ2-2, is DSGVTQTPKHLITATGQRVTLRCSPRSGDLSVYWYQQSLDQGLQFLIQYYNGEERAKGNILERFSAQQFPDLHSELNLSSLELGDSALYFCASSVGHGSDSTGELFFGEGSRLTVL.

This clonotype was seen many times. The chain joins TRBV6-2 or TRBV6-3 to TRBJ2-2; unclear D gene. This CDR3 is built from 14 residues. Trimming left V 4 bases short and J 1 base short, with 7 bases between. The germline V gene encodes CDR1 MNHEY and CDR2 SVGEGT. Here the CDR3 reads CASSSGRNTGELFF. CDR3 DNA: TGTGCCAGCAGTTCCGGGCGGAACACCGGGGAGCTGTTTTTT.

This clonotype has just a few counts. This may be a read error: a much more frequent sequence differs by one nucleotide. The rearrangement uses TRBV29-1 and TRBJ2-7; 11 bases are a match to TRBD2. V lost 6 bases to trimming and J lost 2 bases; unmatched junction nucleotides: 9. The CDR3 loop spans 15 amino acids. CDR1 SQVTM and CDR2 ANQGSEA come from the germline V gene. The CDR3 DNA follows: TGCAGCGTCGCGAGACTAGCGGGATTTGCCTACGAGCAGTACTTC. Translating it yields CSVARLAGFAYEQYF.

For this clonotype: A much larger clone is a single base away; this may be a read error. This chain joins TRBV18 and TRBJ2-1; weak D call: TRBD1 (6 bases). The ends were cut back, 2 bases at V and 9 bases at J, with 17 bases in the middle. The CDR3 spans 15 residues. The germline CDR1 and CDR2 sequences are KGHSH and LQKENI. For the CDR3, the DNA is TGTGCCAGCTCACCATCCGGGACAACCCTGGGTGAGCAGTTCTTC. Its translation: CASSPSGTTLGEQFF. The complete variable domain, with remaining parts taken from reference TRBV18 and TRBJ2-1, reads NAGVMQNPRHLVRRRGQEARLRCSPMKGHSHVYWYRQLPEEGLKFMVYLQKENIIDESGMPKERFSAEFPKEGPSILRIQQVVRGDSAAYFCASSPSGTTLGEQFFGPGTRLTVL.

Ten or more counts support this clonotype. The genes are TRBV4-3 and TRBJ1-3, with TRBD1 matching over 9 bases. J was trimmed by 4 bases and V by 4 bases; bases with no gene match: 5. From germline, CDR1 is LGHNA and CDR2 YSLEER. The CDR3 has 15 amino acids. The DNA for the CDR3 is TGCGCCAGCAGCCCCGGGACAGGGTTCGGAAACACCATATATTTT. Translation gives CASSPGTGFGNTIYF.

This chain connects TRBV27 to TRBJ1-6; 8 bases are a match to TRBD1. CDR1 is MNHEY and CDR2 is SMNVEV in the germline V gene (reference sequence). This CDR3 contains 14 residues. The J segment lost 7 bases and the V segment lost 4 bases, leaving 3 bases of the junction unmatched. The CDR3, as DNA: TGTGCCAGCAGTTCCGCAGGGGGCAATTCACCCCTCCACTTT. Translation: CASSSAGGNSPLHF.

A note on this clonotype: The conserved phenylalanine or tryptophan normally closing the CDR3 is absent here, so this likely arose from a read error. This chain joins TRBV7-6 and TRBJ1-2; D ambiguous. V was shortened by 5 bases and J by 4 bases, with 23 bases between the two germline ends. This CDR3 spans 17 amino acids. Germline V CDR1 and CDR2: SGHVS, FNYEAQ. CDR3 sequence: CASSTWTESRKTYGYTL. In DNA, the CDR3 is TGTGCCAGCAGCACGTGGACTGAATCTCGAAAGACCTATGGCTACACCCTC.

This clonotype was recorded many times. The chain combines TRBV5-4 with TRBJ1-2; unclear D gene. The CDR3 length is 16 residues. The germline V gene has CDR1 SGHNT and CDR2 YYREEE (reference sequence). Between the trimmed V and J ends, which lost 7 bases and 4 bases, there was a span of 23 bases. CDR3 nucleotide sequence: TGTGCCAGCTTATTATTCGTACCAGGAAAGACCTATGGCTACACCTTC. This gives the protein CASLLFVPGKTYGYTF.

On this clonotype itself: This may stem from a read error, because a much larger clone lies one nucleotide away. The rearrangement uses TRBV28 and TRBJ2-7; TRBD1 agrees at 8 bases. Germline V lookup: CDR1 MDHEN, CDR2 SYDVKM. The CDR3 contains 15 residues. CDR3: CAGSLRGQATYEQYF. Here the CDR3 DNA reads TGTGCCGGCAGTTTAAGGGGACAGGCGACCTACGAGCAGTACTTC.

This clonotype occurred many times. The V call is TRBV6-5, the J call TRBJ1-1; D is possibly TRBD1 (5 bases). CDR3 length: 12 residues. CDR1 and CDR2 (germline): MNHEY, SVGAGI. The germline V and J ends were trimmed by 0 bases and 8 bases, with 7 bases remaining between them. The CDR3 DNA follows: TGTGCCAGCAGTTACTCTTCAGGGGAAGCTTTCTTT. It specifies CASSYSSGEAFF.

This clonotype occurred a few times. The V gene is TRBV5-4, the J gene TRBJ1-3; D is uncertain. The CDR3 is 13 residues long. Trimming stripped 7 bases from V and 7 bases from J, with 15 bases between. Germline assignment: CDR1 SGHNT and CDR2 YYREEE (reference sequence). CDR3 bases: TGTGCCAGCGGCCAGTTTGATGCGAACACCATATATTTT. This gives the protein CASGQFDANTIYF.

This clonotype showed up many times. The chain has TRBV28 and TRBJ2-7, with D tentatively TRBD1 (5 bases). V was trimmed by 3 bases and J by 0 bases, leaving 15 bases between them. Germline V gene data show CDR1 as MDHEN and CDR2 as SYDVKM. There are 16 residues in the CDR3. CDR3 coding DNA: TGTGCCAGCAGTTTGGGTAACAGGCCCGTCTCCTACGAGCAGTACTTC. Amino acids: CASSLGNRPVSYEQYF.

In this sample, this clonotype turned up many times. This sequence joins TRBV12-3 or TRBV12-4 and TRBJ2-3; unclear D gene. Trimming cost V 6 bases and J 11 bases, with 15 bases left between them. The length of the CDR3 is 12 residues. Here the CDR3 reads CASSPDLVGQYF. The CDR3 DNA reads as TGTGCCAGCAGCCCTGATTTAGTTGGGCAGTATTTT.

Remarks on this clonotype: Since a much larger clone is just one base distant, this may be a read error. The CDR3 DNA sequence: TGTGCCGGCAGCATTATCGGCGATCTCGGAAAGACCTATGGCTACACCTTC. Amino acids: CAGSIIGDLGKTYGYTF. V is TRBV11-3 and J is TRBJ1-2; D unclear. Germline V lookup: CDR1 SGHNT, CDR2 YENEEA. The CDR3 runs to 17 residues.

This clonotype was recorded a few times. The chain uses TRBV7-9 and TRBJ2-1, with D perhaps TRBD2 (6 bases). The CDR3 runs to 14 residues. The germline V gene has CDR1 SEHNR and CDR2 FQNEAQ (reference sequence). V was clipped by 1 base and J by 9 bases, with 13 bases between them. CDR3 coding DNA: TGTGCCAGCAGCTTAGGCGGGACCCCTAGTGAGCAGTTCTTC. Translation: CASSLGGTPSEQFF.

The sample holds many counts of this clonotype. This rearrangement joins TRBV7-2 to TRBJ1-2; perhaps TRBD1 as D (5 bases). V was clipped by 7 bases and J by 5 bases, with 20 bases between them. This CDR3 is 15 amino acids long. Germline V lookup: CDR1 SGHTA, CDR2 FQGNSA. CDR3 coding DNA: TGTGCCAGCAATTCCTTCCCAGGGAGGTTTTATGGCTACACCTTC. This encodes CASNSFPGRFYGYTF.

Comments on this clonotype: A much larger clone is a single base away; this may be a read error. V gene TRBV20-1 combines with J gene TRBJ2-7; 11 bases line up with TRBD2. V gave up 5 bases and J gave up 0 bases; unmatched junction bases: 3. CDR3 length: 14 residues. The germline V gene encodes CDR1 DFQATT and CDR2 SNEGSKA (reference sequence). CDR3 loop: CSAETSGISYEQYF. CDR3 coding DNA: TGCAGTGCTGAGACTAGCGGGATCTCCTACGAGCAGTACTTC.

This clonotype came up many times. The V call is TRBV6-6, the J call TRBJ2-7; D gene ambiguous. Between the trimmed V and J ends, which lost 0 bases and 6 bases, there was a span of 21 bases. The germline gives CDR1 MNHNY, CDR2 SVGAGI (reference sequence). This CDR3 has 17 amino acids. The CDR3 spells CASSYSPVVLGISEQYF. CDR3 DNA: TGTGCCAGCAGTTACTCGCCGGTAGTTCTGGGAATAAGCGAGCAGTACTTC.

This clonotype appeared many times. CDR3 DNA: TGTGCCAGCAGCGATCTCCCAACAAGCAGAAAGACCTATGGCTACACCTTC. This codes for CASSDLPTSRKTYGYTF. The chain couples TRBV11-2 to TRBJ1-2, with D unclear. The CDR3 consists of 17 residues. The V gene lost 5 bases and the J gene lost 4 bases, with 23 bases spanning the gap. From germline, CDR1 is SGHAT and CDR2 FQNNGV.

This clonotype has a count of ten or more. CDR3 protein: CASSRIGTLVYEQYF. CDR3 nucleotides: TGTGCCAGCAGCCGAATCGGGACTCTCGTTTACGAGCAGTACTTC. The genes are TRBV7-9 and TRBJ2-7; D possibly corresponds to TRBD2 (6 bases). The CDR3 runs to 15 residues. Germline V gene data show CDR1 as SEHNR and CDR2 as FQNEAQ (reference sequence). Between the trimmed V and J ends, which lost 5 bases and 4 bases, there was a span of 18 bases.

With regard to this clonotype: Being one base from a much bigger clone, this may be a read error. V gene TRBV6-5 combines with J gene TRBJ1-2; D call uncertain. The CDR3 covers 17 residues. The germline CDR1 and CDR2 sequences are MNHEY and SVGAGI. The CDR3, as DNA: TGTGCCAGCAGTTACTTTCAGCCTTACGGAAAGACCTATGGCTGCACCTTC. This gives the protein CASSYFQPYGKTYGCTF.

This clonotype was counted only a few times. A much larger clone is a single base away; this may be a read error. This chain uses TRBV7-9 with TRBJ2-1; 9 nucleotides agree with TRBD2. The CDR3 spans 17 residues. From germline, CDR1 is SEHNR and CDR2 FQNEAQ (reference sequence). The CDR3: CAGSLVLASGNHNEQFF. The CDR3 coding sequence is TGTGCCGGCAGCTTAGTATTAGCTAGCGGGAACCACAATGAGCAGTTCTTC.